Following are 23 T cell receptor beta chains from one sample sequenced in a study of OX40 agonist ivuxolimab in advanced cancers. Clones were read by immunoSEQ multiplex PCR, and TCRdb kept only the in-frame ones, dropping some. The profile covers tens of thousands of clones, with approximately 90% appearing a single time and approximately 22% taken by the ten largest. The sequencing here drew on CD4+ or CD8+ T cells sorted from blood, taken in a trial of the OX40 agonist ivuxolimab. These receptor sequences come from an adult with an advanced solid tumor such as melanoma, head and neck, liver or kidney cancer.

V is TRBV15 and J is TRBJ2-5; TRBD2 is a possible D gene (6 bases). V lost 9 bases and J lost 1, with 21 bases in between. This CDR3 comprises 16 residues. From germline, CDR1 is LNHNV and CDR2 YYDKDF (reference sequence). The chain's CDR3 is CATGWGVLGGQETQYF. As DNA, the CDR3 is TGTGCCACAGGGTGGGGCGTATTGGGGGGCCAAGAGACCCAGTACTTC.

V gene TRBV4-2 combines with J gene TRBJ1-2; D unresolved. With 4 bases removed from V and 1 base from J, the gap between germline ends came to 4 bases. The CDR3 has 12 residues. Germline CDR1 is LGHNA and CDR2 is YNFKEQ. The CDR3 protein is CASSPGNYGYTF. The CDR3 DNA sequence: TGTGCCAGCAGCCCGGGTAACTATGGCTACACCTTC.

This rearrangement joins TRBV28 to TRBJ1-5; D call uncertain. The CDR3 sequence is 10 residues long. Trimming pared 5 bases from V and 12 bases from J, leaving 8 bases between. Germline-derived CDR1 and CDR2 are MDHEN and SYDVKM. CDR3 loop: CASSRRIQHF. CDR3 nucleotide sequence: TGTGCCAGCAGTCGCCGGATCCAGCATTTT.

This chain joins TRBV11-2 and TRBJ1-4; tentative D call: TRBD1 (6 bases). CDR3 length: 17 amino acids. The V gene lost 1 base and the J gene lost 2 bases, with 14 bases spanning the gap. Germline V gene lookup returns CDR1 SGHAT and CDR2 FQNNGV. The CDR3 loop is CASSLVYGGGTNEKLFF. CDR3 sequence (DNA): TGTGCCAGCAGCTTAGTGTACGGAGGGGGTACTAATGAAAAACTGTTTTTT. Full variable domain (outside the CDR3, taken from reference TRBV11-2 and TRBJ1-4): EAGVAQSPRYKIIEKRQSVAFWCNPISGHATLYWYQQILGQGPKLLIQFQNNGVVDDSQLPKDRFSAERLKGVDSTLKIQPAKLEDSAVYLCASSLVYGGGTNEKLFFGSGTQLSVL.

The chain couples TRBV4-1 to TRBJ2-2, with 9 bases identical to TRBD2. This CDR3 has 18 amino acids. Germline V gene lookup returns CDR1 MGHRA and CDR2 YSYEKL. V shed 4 bases, J shed 1 base, and the junction held 10 bases outside the gene matches. In DNA form, the CDR3 reads TGCGCCAGCAGCCTGTATCTATTAGCGGGAGAGAACACCGGGGAGCTGTTTTTT. Amino acids: CASSLYLLAGENTGELFF.

The chain is built from TRBV6-5 and TRBJ1-3; D is uncertain. Germline V gene data show CDR1 as MNHEY and CDR2 as SVGAGI. This CDR3 is 15 amino acids long. V gave up 6 bases and J gave up 0 bases, with 12 bases separating them. The CDR3 DNA sequence: TGTGCCAGCAGGAGCCCAGGCCGCTCTGGAAACACCATATATTTT. Encoded protein: CASRSPGRSGNTIYF.

DNA of the CDR3: TGTGCCAGCAGTTTCGGACAGGGATTGAACACTGAAGCTTTCTTT. Translation gives CASSFGQGLNTEAFF. The chain links TRBV28 to TRBJ1-1; TRBD1 agrees at 8 bases. In germline, CDR1 is MDHEN, CDR2 SYDVKM. This CDR3 has 15 amino acids. With V trimmed by 3 bases and J by 0 bases, 3 bases remained unmatched.

This chain links TRBV2 with TRBJ2-3; 13 nucleotides agree with TRBD2. V dropped 5 bases and J dropped 2; count of bases not matched to a gene: 4. The germline CDR1 and CDR2 sequences are SNHLY and FYNNEI. The CDR3 has 16 amino acids. The CDR3 DNA reads as TGTGCCAGCAGTCTGGGACTAGCGGGATCCACAGATACGCAGTATTTT. This codes for CASSLGLAGSTDTQYF.

V is TRBV7-9 and J is TRBJ1-2; D might be TRBD1 (5 bases). The CDR3 spans 14 residues. V was cut by 2 bases and J by 6 bases, with 13 bases left in between. Looked up from germline, CDR1 is SEHNR and CDR2 is FQNEAQ (reference sequence). The CDR3 DNA reads TGTGCCAGCAGCTTAACAGGACCGGGGGATGGCTACACCTTC. Its translation: CASSLTGPGDGYTF.

The V call is TRBV4-1, the J call TRBJ2-2; 8 bases line up with TRBD1. This CDR3 region has 15 residues. The germline gives CDR1 MGHRA, CDR2 YSYEKL. The ends lost 4 bases at V and 2 bases at J; junction bases unmatched: 3. The CDR3 bases are TGCGCCAGCAGCCGGACAGGGACCAACACCGGGGAGCTGTTTTTT. Encoded protein: CASSRTGTNTGELFF.

This chain uses TRBV29-1 with TRBJ1-2, with D perhaps TRBD1 (5 bases). The V and J ends lost 3 bases and 4 bases respectively, with 12 bases between them. The CDR3 is 13 amino acids. CDR1 SQVTM and CDR2 ANQGSEA come from the germline V gene. CDR3 nucleotide sequence: TGCAGCGTTGATGTGGGACTCTCCTATGGCTACACCTTC. Translation gives CSVDVGLSYGYTF.

V and J are TRBV5-5 and TRBJ2-7; 11 bases align to TRBD2. Germline CDR1 is SGHKS and CDR2 is YYEKEE (reference sequence). V shed 0 bases and J 2 bases; nucleotides not matched to a gene: 4. CDR3 length: 16 amino acids. The CDR3 nucleotides read TGTGCCAGCAGCTTGGGCACTAGCGGGAGTGCCTACGAGCAGTACTTC. Protein sequence: CASSLGTSGSAYEQYF.

This clone was counted a single time. The chain has TRBV9 and TRBJ2-3, with 10 bases lining up with TRBD2. V was clipped by 4 bases and J by 4 bases; unmatched bases: 6. The CDR3 length is 15 residues. Germline assignment: CDR1 SGDLS and CDR2 YYNGEE. CDR3 protein: CASSSLAGVPDTQYF. The CDR3 nucleotides read TGTGCCAGCAGCTCCCTAGCGGGAGTCCCAGATACGCAGTATTTT.

The rearrangement links TRBV5-4 to TRBJ1-1; no clear D gene. The CDR3 sequence is 15 residues long. Trimming stripped 5 bases from V and 0 bases from J, with 14 bases between. Looked up from germline, CDR1 is SGHNT and CDR2 is YYREEE (reference sequence). The CDR3, as DNA: TGTGCCAGCAGGAACTGGGGATTCATGAACACTGAAGCTTTCTTT. It codes for CASRNWGFMNTEAFF.

This sequence joins TRBV28 and TRBJ2-1; 7 positions agree with TRBD1. Germline CDR1 and CDR2: MDHEN and SYDVKM. The CDR3 has 13 residues. The V segment lost 1 base and the J segment 9 bases; nucleotides outside the gene matches: 3. The chain's CDR3 is CASSLFAGGEQFF. CDR3 nucleotides: TGTGCCAGCAGTTTATTTGCAGGGGGTGAGCAGTTCTTC.

The rearrangement links TRBV9 to TRBJ2-1, with 9 bases fitting TRBD2. This CDR3 has 19 amino acids. Losses at the gene ends were 4 bases for V and 0 bases for J; bases not matched to a gene: 14. Germline V gene sequence: CDR1 SGDLS, CDR2 YYNGEE. The CDR3 nucleotides are TGTGCCAGCAGCCCGGGACTTGAGCTAGCGGGGAGCTCCTACAATGAGCAGTTCTTC. Protein: CASSPGLELAGSSYNEQFF.

This clone was counted once. This chain connects TRBV27 to TRBJ2-2; a possible D gene is TRBD1 (6 bases). The CDR3 consists of 15 residues. Looked up from germline, CDR1 is MNHEY and CDR2 is SMNVEV (reference sequence). Deletions cut 4 bases from V and 0 bases from J, with 9 bases between. CDR3 sequence: CASSSTGTNTGELFF. The CDR3 DNA sequence: TGTGCCAGCAGTTCCACAGGGACGAACACCGGGGAGCTGTTTTTT.

The chain carries TRBV25-1 and TRBJ2-2, with D unresolved. V was trimmed by 2 bases and J by 1 base, leaving 2 bases between them. Germline assignment: CDR1 MGHDK and CDR2 SYGVNS. There are 13 residues in the CDR3. The CDR3 sequence is CASSEMNTGELFF. CDR3 bases: TGTGCCAGCAGTGAAATGAACACCGGGGAGCTGTTTTTT. Combining the CDR3 with reference TRBV25-1 and TRBJ2-2 gives the whole variable domain EADIYQTPRYLVIGTGKKITLECSQTMGHDKMYWYQQDPGMELHLIHYSYGVNSTEKGDLSSESTVSRIRTEHFPLTLESARPSHTSQYLCASSEMNTGELFFGEGSRLTVL.

This chain connects TRBV4-1 to TRBJ2-3; a weak D match, TRBD2 (6 bases). CDR3 length equals 13 residues. Germline CDR1 reads MGHRA; CDR2 reads YSYEKL. The V end was cut by 5 bases, the J end by 8 bases, with 14 bases between. The CDR3 region has the DNA TGCGCCAGCAGCGACCGACTAGTTCCTACGCAGTATTTT. Protein product: CASSDRLVPTQYF.

The chain is built from TRBV19 and TRBJ2-7; a possible D gene is TRBD1 (6 bases). The CDR3 length is 13 residues. Germline V gene sequence: CDR1 LNHDA, CDR2 SQIVND (reference sequence). The V end was cut by 6 bases, the J end by 1 base, with 10 bases between. This chain's CDR3 is CASSRDTSYEQYF. CDR3 sequence (DNA): TGTGCCAGTAGCCGGGACACGTCCTACGAGCAGTACTTC.

The genes are TRBV6-5 and TRBJ2-7, with D tentatively TRBD2 (6 bases). This CDR3 is 13 amino acids long. Germline V CDR1 and CDR2: MNHEY, SVGAGI. The V and J ends lost 3 bases and 4 bases respectively, with 10 bases between them. CDR3 protein: CASSYGRGYEQYF. CDR3 coding DNA: TGTGCCAGCAGTTATGGGCGGGGTTACGAGCAGTACTTC.

CDR3 sequence (DNA): TGTGCCAGCAGCTTAGCGGGGGCAGATACGCAGTATTTT. It specifies CASSLAGADTQYF. The chain is built from TRBV13 and TRBJ2-3; weak D call: TRBD2 (6 bases). V was pared by 1 base and J by 4 bases, with 6 bases between. Germline V gene sequence: CDR1 PRHDT, CDR2 FYEKMQ (reference sequence). This CDR3 is 13 amino acids long.

The V and J genes are TRBV9 and TRBJ2-7, with D uncertain. The V and J ends lost 0 bases and 6 bases respectively, with 7 bases between them. There are 12 residues in the CDR3. Looked up from germline, CDR1 is SGDLS and CDR2 is YYNGEE. CDR3 bases: TGTGCCAGCAGCGTAGATGTGGGCGAGCAGTACTTC. This codes for CASSVDVGEQYF.